The TCR beta chain under discussion was sequenced for a study of control samples from healthy donors and cancer patients. Profiled with immunoSEQ multiplex PCR; TCRdb holds only in-frame clones, not every one. The sample comprises roughly 130,000 clones, approximately 90% of which are singletons, and roughly 9.4% rests with the top ten. V gave up 1 base and J gave up 4 bases, with 10 bases separating them. The germline CDR1 and CDR2 sequences are SNHLY and FYNNEI. CDR3 size: 14 residues. The sample consisted of blood. The chain has TRBV2 and TRBJ1-2; weak D call: TRBD1 (5 bases). The origin of this receptor is a man between 18 and 35 years old in good health. The CDR3 loop reads CASSEEVGAYGYTF. In DNA form, the CDR3 reads TGTGCCAGCAGTGAAGAAGTAGGGGCCTATGGCTACACCTTC.